This T cell receptor beta chain was profiled in a study of human T cells and chemical hapten exposure. About the research overall: Yields of TCR per sample differed, chiefly owing to small differences in pooled library volume.

What the library attached to individual cDNA molecules were unique molecular identifiers. Per the study methods: Sequenced samples showed a median of approximately 100,000 TCRs each, with counts running from around 24,000 to 710,000. TCRdb re-derived calls from the RACE reads in MiXCR, one entry per CDR3 protein. The V and J calls here are based on TCRdb, not the publication. The sample holds about 47,000 distinct CDR3 sequences, 3.5% to 4.5% seen once. This clonotype was counted many times. As yet, its antigen is unknown. CDR1 MNHEY and CDR2 SVGAGI come from the germline V gene. This CDR3 is built from 16 residues. Trimming took 7 bases from V and 9 from J, leaving 22 bases between them. Study results and caveats: After DPC sensitization, TCRs above 1 in 1000 frequency showed no change.

Specified time point: healthy volunteer bleed at 2 weeks. It was unfractionated whole blood from which total RNA was extracted. This receptor was identified in a human donor in good health. Some clones in this sample may be carry-over from other donors' samples. The chain links TRBV6-5 to TRBJ1-6; tentative D call: TRBD1 (5 bases). The sequenced sample consisted of whole blood. The CDR3 DNA sequence: TGTGCCAGCACCCTGACTGGGTTGGGGGGTACTTCACCCCTCCACTTT. It codes for CASTLTGLGGTSPLHF.